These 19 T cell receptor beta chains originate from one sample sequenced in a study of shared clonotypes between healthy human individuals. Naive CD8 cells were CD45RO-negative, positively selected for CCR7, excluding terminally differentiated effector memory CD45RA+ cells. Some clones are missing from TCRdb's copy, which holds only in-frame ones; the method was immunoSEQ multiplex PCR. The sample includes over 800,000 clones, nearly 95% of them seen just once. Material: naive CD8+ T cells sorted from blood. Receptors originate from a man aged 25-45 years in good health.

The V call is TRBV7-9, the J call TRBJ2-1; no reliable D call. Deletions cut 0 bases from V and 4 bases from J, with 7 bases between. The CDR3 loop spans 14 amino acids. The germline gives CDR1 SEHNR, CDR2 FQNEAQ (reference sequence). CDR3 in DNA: TGTGCCAGCAGCTTAGCGAATTTGTACAATGAGCAGTTCTTC. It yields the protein CASSLANLYNEQFF.

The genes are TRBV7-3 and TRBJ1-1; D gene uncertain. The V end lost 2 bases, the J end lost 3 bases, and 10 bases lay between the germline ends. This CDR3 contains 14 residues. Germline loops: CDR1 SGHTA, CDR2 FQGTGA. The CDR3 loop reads CASSLYDGYTEAFF. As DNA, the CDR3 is TGTGCCAGCAGCTTATACGACGGTTACACTGAAGCTTTCTTT.

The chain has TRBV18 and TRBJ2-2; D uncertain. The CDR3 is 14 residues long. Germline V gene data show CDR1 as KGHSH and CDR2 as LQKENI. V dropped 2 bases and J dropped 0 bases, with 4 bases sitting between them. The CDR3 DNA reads TGTGCCAGCTCACCAGGGGCGAACACCGGGGAGCTGTTTTTT. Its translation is CASSPGANTGELFF.

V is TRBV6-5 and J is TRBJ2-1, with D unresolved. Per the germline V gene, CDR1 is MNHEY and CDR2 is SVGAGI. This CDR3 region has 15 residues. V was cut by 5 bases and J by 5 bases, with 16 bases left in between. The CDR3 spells CASSPLIYRDNEQFF. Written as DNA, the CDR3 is TGTGCCAGCAGTCCTTTGATATACCGGGACAATGAGCAGTTCTTC.

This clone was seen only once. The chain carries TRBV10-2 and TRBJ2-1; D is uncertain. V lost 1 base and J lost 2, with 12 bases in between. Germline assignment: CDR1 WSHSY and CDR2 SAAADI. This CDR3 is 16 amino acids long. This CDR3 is CASSELELSAYNEQFF. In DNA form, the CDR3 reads TGCGCCAGCAGTGAGTTGGAGCTATCAGCCTACAATGAGCAGTTCTTC.

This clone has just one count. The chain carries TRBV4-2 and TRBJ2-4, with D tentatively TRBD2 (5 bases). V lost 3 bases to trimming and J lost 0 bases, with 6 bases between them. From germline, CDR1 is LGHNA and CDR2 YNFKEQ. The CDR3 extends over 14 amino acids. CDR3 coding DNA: TGTGCCAGCAGCCAGACTATAGCCAAAAACATTCAGTACTTC. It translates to CASSQTIAKNIQYF.

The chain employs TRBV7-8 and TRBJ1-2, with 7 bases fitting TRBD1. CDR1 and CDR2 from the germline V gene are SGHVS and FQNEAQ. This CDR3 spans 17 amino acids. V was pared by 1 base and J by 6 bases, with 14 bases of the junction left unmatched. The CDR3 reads CASSLETIGQAGHGYTF. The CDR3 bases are TGTGCCAGCAGCTTAGAGACTATCGGACAGGCGGGCCATGGCTACACCTTC.

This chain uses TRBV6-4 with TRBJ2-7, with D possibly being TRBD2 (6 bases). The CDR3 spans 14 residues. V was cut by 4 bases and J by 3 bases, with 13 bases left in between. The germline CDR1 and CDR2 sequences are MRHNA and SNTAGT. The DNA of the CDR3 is TGTGCCAGCAGTGGGGACGGGAGAGACTACGAGCAGTACTTC. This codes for CASSGDGRDYEQYF.

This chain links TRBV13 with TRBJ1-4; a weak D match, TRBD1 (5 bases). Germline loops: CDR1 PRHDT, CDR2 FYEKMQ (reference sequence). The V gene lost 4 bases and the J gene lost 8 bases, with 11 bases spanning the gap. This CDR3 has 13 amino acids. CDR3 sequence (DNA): TGTGCCAGCAGCTCGGGGGTTCAAGAAAAACTGTTTTTT. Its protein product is CASSSGVQEKLFF.

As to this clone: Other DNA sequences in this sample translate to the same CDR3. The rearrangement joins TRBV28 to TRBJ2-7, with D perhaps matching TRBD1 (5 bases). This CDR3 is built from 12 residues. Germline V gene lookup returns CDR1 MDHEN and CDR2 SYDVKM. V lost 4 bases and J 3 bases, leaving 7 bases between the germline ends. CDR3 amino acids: CASSSDSYEQYF. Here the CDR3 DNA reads TGTGCCAGCAGTTCTGACAGCTACGAGCAGTACTTC. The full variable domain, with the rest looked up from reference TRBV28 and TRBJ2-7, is DVKVTQSSRYLVKRTGEKVFLECVQDMDHENMFWYRQDPGLGLRLIYFSYDVKMKEKGDIPEGYSVSREKKERFSLILESASTNQTSMYLCASSSDSYEQYFGPGTRLTVT.

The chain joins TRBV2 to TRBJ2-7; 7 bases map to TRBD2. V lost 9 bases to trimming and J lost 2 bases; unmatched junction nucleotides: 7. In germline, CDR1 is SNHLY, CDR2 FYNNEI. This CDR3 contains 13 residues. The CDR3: CASVTSPTYEQYF. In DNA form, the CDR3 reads TGTGCCAGTGTGACTAGCCCGACCTACGAGCAGTACTTC. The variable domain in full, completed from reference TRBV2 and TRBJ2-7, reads EPEVTQTPSHQVTQMGQEVILRCVPISNHLYFYWYRQILGQKVEFLVSFYNNEISEKSEIFDDQFSVERPDGSNFTLKIRSTKLEDSAMYFCASVTSPTYEQYFGPGTRLTVT.

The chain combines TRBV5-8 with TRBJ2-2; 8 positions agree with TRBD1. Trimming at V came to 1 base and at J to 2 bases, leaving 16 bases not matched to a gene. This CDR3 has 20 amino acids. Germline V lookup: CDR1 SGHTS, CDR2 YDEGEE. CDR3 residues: CASSLRGHRDRYLNTGELFF. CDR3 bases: TGTGCCAGCAGCTTGAGGGGCCACCGGGACAGGTACCTCAACACCGGGGAGCTGTTTTTT.

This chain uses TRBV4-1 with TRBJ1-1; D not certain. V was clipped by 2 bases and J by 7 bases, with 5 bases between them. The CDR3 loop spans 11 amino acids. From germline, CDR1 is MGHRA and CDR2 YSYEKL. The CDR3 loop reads CASSQSGEAFF. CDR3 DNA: TGCGCCAGCAGCCAATCGGGTGAAGCTTTCTTT.

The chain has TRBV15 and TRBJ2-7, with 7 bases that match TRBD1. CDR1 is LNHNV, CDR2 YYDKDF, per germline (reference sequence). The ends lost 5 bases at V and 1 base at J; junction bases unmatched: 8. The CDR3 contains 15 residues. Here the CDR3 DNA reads TGTGCCACCAGCGGGGACAGTGATTTATCCTACGAGCAGTACTTC. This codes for CATSGDSDLSYEQYF.

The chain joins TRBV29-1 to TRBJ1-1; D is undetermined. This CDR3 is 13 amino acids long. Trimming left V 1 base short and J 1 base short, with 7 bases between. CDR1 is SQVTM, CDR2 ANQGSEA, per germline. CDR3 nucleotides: TGCAGCGTTGAAGGTCAGACGAACACTGAAGCTTTCTTT. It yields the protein CSVEGQTNTEAFF.

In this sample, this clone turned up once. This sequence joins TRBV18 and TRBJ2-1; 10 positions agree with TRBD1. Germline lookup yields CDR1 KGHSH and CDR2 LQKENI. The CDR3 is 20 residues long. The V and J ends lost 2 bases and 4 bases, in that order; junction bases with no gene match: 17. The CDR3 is CASSPRLDAGTGVDYNEQFF. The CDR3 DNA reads TGTGCCAGCTCACCAAGGCTCGACGCCGGGACAGGGGTCGATTACAATGAGCAGTTCTTC.

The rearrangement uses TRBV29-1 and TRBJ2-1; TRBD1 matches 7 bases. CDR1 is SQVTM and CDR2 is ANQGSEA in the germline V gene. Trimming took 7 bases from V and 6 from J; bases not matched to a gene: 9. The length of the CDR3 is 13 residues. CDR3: CSGTRQGSNEQFF. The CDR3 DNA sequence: TGCAGCGGAACAAGACAGGGTAGCAATGAGCAGTTCTTC.

DNA of the CDR3: TGTGCCAGCAGGAAAGGGACTAGCCGCGAGCAGTACTTC. As protein: CASRKGTSREQYF. The rearrangement joins TRBV2 to TRBJ2-7; the match to TRBD2 covers 9 bases. The CDR3 contains 13 residues. The V segment lost 6 bases and the J segment 6 bases; nucleotides outside the gene matches: 6. The germline gives CDR1 SNHLY, CDR2 FYNNEI.

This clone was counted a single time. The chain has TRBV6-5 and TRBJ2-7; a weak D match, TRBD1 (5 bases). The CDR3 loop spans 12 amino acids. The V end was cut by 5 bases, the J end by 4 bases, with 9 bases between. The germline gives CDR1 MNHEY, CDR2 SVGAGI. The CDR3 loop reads CASSPTVYEQYF. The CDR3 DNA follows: TGTGCCAGCAGTCCGACAGTTTACGAGCAGTACTTC.